This TCR beta chain originates from a study of blood T cell repertoires in COVID-19. Background on the study: Acute and convalescent COVID-19 samples came from the United States, Italy and Spain. T cells, B-cell-depleted T cells, or PBMCs provided the cDNA or gDNA that served as material.

CDR1 and CDR2 from the germline V gene are SGHTA and FQGTGA. The CDR3 has 15 residues. J lost 4 bases, V lost 5 bases, and 3 bases had no gene match. Original processing methods: Nucleated cell counts were estimated from reference gene primer amplification. Assay: immunoSEQ multiplex PCR; the TCRdb copy retains only in-frame clones and omits some. V and J calls and clone size are given by that table; D and trimming were obtained from the DNA. The sample gives about 77,000 clones, 90% of which show up once; approximately 15% is in the top ten. The origin of this receptor is a woman of 80 years or more with active or convalescent COVID-19. Material: peripheral blood. The rearrangement joins TRBV7-3 to TRBJ2-1; TRBD2 aligns across 12 bases. The DNA for the CDR3 is TGTGCCAGCAGCCCTAGCGGGGGGGATTACAATGAGCAGTTCTTC. As protein: CASSPSGGDYNEQFF.